A selection of T cell receptor beta chains follows, all from one sample in a study of blood T cell repertoires in COVID-19. Repertoires were generated with immunoSEQ multiplex PCR, while TCRdb's copy carries only in-frame clones and drops some. The sample contains some 300,000 clones, 85% to 90% of which appear only once. Specimen: PBMCs or T cells enriched from blood (not recorded which). These receptors originate from a woman aged 55-75 years in a cohort exposed to, infected with or recovered from COVID-19 (not recorded which). The CDR3 runs from the conserved cysteine through the conserved F or W. D genes are given only for firm matches. Rows give clone size only sometimes, using once, few, many, or a class for an expanded clone.

D gene	clone size	V gene	J gene	CDR3 protein	CDR3 DNA
NA	NA	TRBV5-1	TRBJ1-5	CASRGASNQPQHF	TGCGCCAGCCGGGGGGCCAGCAATCAGCCCCAGCATTTT
TRBD1	many	TRBV20-1	TRBJ2-1	CSATGNEQFF	TGCAGTGCGACAGGGAATGAGCAGTTCTTC
NA	NA	TRBV19	TRBJ2-7	CASSIIGVGAVYEQYF	TGTGCCAGTAGTATAATCGGCGTGGGGGCCGTCTACGAGCAGTACTTC
NA	NA	TRBV18	TRBJ1-5	CASSDGSSNQPQHF	TGTGCCAGCTCCGACGGGAGTAGCAATCAGCCCCAGCATTTT
NA	NA	TRBV4-3	TRBJ1-3	CASSQERGGVTGNTIYF	TGCGCCAGCAGCCAAGAACGAGGGGGGGTGACTGGAAACACCATATATTTT
TRBD2	NA	TRBV5-1	TRBJ2-5	CASSRREGTQETQYF	TGCGCCAGCAGCCGCCGGGAGGGGACGCAAGAGACCCAGTACTTC
TRBD2	once	TRBV5-1	TRBJ2-5	CASSLEAGQETQYF	TGCGCCAGCAGCTTGGAAGCGGGGCAAGAGACCCAGTACTTC
NA	NA	TRBV27	TRBJ2-1	CASREGQNNEQFF	TGTGCCAGCAGAGAGGGCCAGAACAATGAGCAGTTCTTC
TRBD1	NA	TRBV3-1/TRBV3-2	TRBJ2-2	CASSHQGAAGELFF	TGTGCCAGCAGCCACCAGGGGGCGGCCGGGGAGCTGTTTTTT
TRBD2	NA	TRBV11-2	TRBJ2-1	CASSSKRENDEQFF	TGTGCCAGCAGCTCGAAGCGGGAGAACGATGAGCAGTTCTTC
TRBD2	NA	TRBV5-1	TRBJ2-3	CASSLAGGAGGPRDTQYF	TGCGCCAGCAGCTTGGCCGGGGGAGCGGGAGGGCCCCGAGATACGCAGTATTTT
NA	once	TRBV12-3/TRBV12-4	TRBJ2-1	CASSLGVSHFF	TGTGCCAGCAGTTTAGGAGTGAGTCACTTCTTC
TRBD2	NA	TRBV9	TRBJ2-1	CASSLTGTSGNNEQFF	TGTGCCAGCAGCCTCACCGGGACTAGCGGGAACAATGAGCAGTTCTTC
TRBD2	NA	TRBV10-2	TRBJ2-5	CASSVTSGRALKETQYF	TGCGCCAGCAGTGTAACTAGCGGGAGGGCCCTGAAAGAGACCCAGTACTTC
TRBD2	NA	TRBV9	TRBJ2-3	CASSVEGGVAGGPTQYF	TGTGCCAGCAGCGTAGAAGGGGGCGTAGCGGGAGGGCCTACGCAGTATTTT
TRBD2	NA	TRBV28	TRBJ2-2	CASSLSGGNTGELFF	TGTGCCAGCAGTCTTAGCGGGGGGAACACCGGGGAGCTGTTTTTT
NA	NA	TRBV27	TRBJ1-1	CASSFGSEASPNTEAFF	TGTGCCAGCAGTTTCGGTTCGGAGGCCTCCCCGAACACTGAAGCTTTCTTT
NA	NA	TRBV19	TRBJ2-2	CASTTGTLGGELFF	TGTGCCAGTACCACCGGGACATTGGGCGGGGAGCTGTTTTTT
TRBD1	NA	TRBV9	TRBJ1-4	CASSVEGTGDEKLFF	TGTGCCAGCAGCGTAGAGGGGACAGGGGACGAAAAACTGTTTTTT
NA	NA	TRBV20-1	TRBJ1-1	CSAILNTEAFF	TGCAGTGCTATATTGAACACTGAAGCTTTCTTT
TRBD1	NA	TRBV6-1	TRBJ2-7	CASRETTGTGAYEQYF	TGTGCCAGCAGAGAAACAACCGGGACAGGGGCCTACGAGCAGTACTTC
TRBD1	NA	TRBV5-6	TRBJ2-2	CASSLARQGASGELFF	TGTGCCAGCAGCTTGGCCAGGCAGGGGGCAAGCGGGGAGCTGTTTTTT
TRBD1	NA	TRBV18	TRBJ2-7	CASSPDAGGNEQYF	TGTGCCAGCTCACCAGATGCAGGGGGCAATGAGCAGTACTTC
NA	NA	TRBV28	TRBJ2-7	CASSTPKGHGQYF	TGTGCCAGCAGTACCCCCAAGGGACATGGGCAGTACTTC
TRBD2	NA	TRBV6-5	TRBJ2-7	CASSYGLAGVYEQYF	TGTGCCAGCAGTTACGGGCTAGCGGGAGTTTACGAGCAGTACTTC
NA	NA	TRBV2	TRBJ2-7	CASSGGRGYEQYF	TGTGCCAGCAGTGGGGGTCGGGGTTACGAGCAGTACTTC
TRBD2	NA	TRBV7-2	TRBJ2-7	CASSSSAGALEQYF	TGTGCCAGCAGCTCCTCAGCGGGAGCGCTCGAGCAGTACTTC
NA	NA	TRBV19	TRBJ2-7	CASSTSRGSYEQYF	TGTGCCAGTAGTACGAGCAGGGGCTCCTACGAGCAGTACTTC
NA	NA	TRBV30	TRBJ1-1	CAWSSGYTEAFF	TGTGCCTGGAGTAGCGGGTACACTGAAGCTTTCTTT
TRBD1	once	TRBV5-1	TRBJ1-1	CASQEPGQGEAFF	TGCGCCAGCCAAGAACCTGGACAGGGGGAAGCTTTCTTT
NA	NA	TRBV24-1	TRBJ2-3	CATSDDSKMEYF	TGTGCCACCAGTGACGACTCCAAAATGGAGTATTTT
TRBD1	NA	TRBV28	TRBJ2-7	CASSRRTGDHYEQYF	TGTGCCAGCAGTCGCCGGACAGGTGATCACTACGAGCAGTACTTC
NA	NA	TRBV6-5	TRBJ1-6	CASSTGQGYSPPHF	TGTGCCAGCAGTACAGGGCAGGGGTATTCACCCCCCCACTTT
NA	NA	TRBV4-2	TRBJ2-2	CASSFRYPTGELFF	TGTGCCAGCAGCTTCCGCTACCCCACCGGGGAGCTGTTTTTT